The rows below give T cell receptor beta chains drawn from one sample of a study of control samples from healthy donors and cancer patients. Sequencing used immunoSEQ multiplex PCR; TCRdb keeps in-frame clones, though not all of them. Found here are tens of thousands of clones, 70% to 90% of them singletons; the top ten hold 7.6%. Material: blood. The receptor source for this set is a woman aged 55 to 70 in good health. CDR3s include the opening cysteine and the closing phenylalanine or tryptophan. D genes are given only for firm matches. Clone size is stated in some rows and not others, as once, few, many or a class when expanded.

j_call clone_size v_call d_call cdr3_aa cdr3_nt
TRBJ2-7 NA TRBV6-6 NA CASSGAGGLPYEQYF TGTGCCAGCAGTGGCGCAGGGGGGTTACCTTACGAGCAGTACTTC
TRBJ2-1 NA TRBV7-9 TRBD2 CASSLFIGEGNEQFF TGTGCCAGCAGCTTATTTATAGGGGAGGGGAATGAGCAGTTCTTC
TRBJ1-2 NA TRBV19 NA CASSMVRGANYGYTF TGTGCCAGTAGTATGGTTAGGGGAGCCAACTATGGCTACACCTTC
TRBJ2-1 few TRBV6-5 NA CASSYAGLSYNEQFF TGTGCCAGCAGTTACGCGGGACTGTCCTACAATGAGCAGTTCTTC
TRBJ2-1 NA TRBV4-3 TRBD2 CASSQDVGLADNEQFF TGCGCCAGCAGCCAAGATGTCGGACTAGCGGACAATGAGCAGTTCTTC
TRBJ2-7 once TRBV18 NA CASSLSGTLYEQYF TGTGCCAGCTCACTCTCAGGGACACTCTACGAGCAGTACTTC
TRBJ2-1 NA TRBV7-2 NA CASSLRGNNEQFF TGTGCCAGCAGCTTAAGGGGGAACAATGAGCAGTTCTTC
TRBJ2-1 NA TRBV19 TRBD1 CASSTRQGRYNEQFF TGTGCCAGTAGTACCCGACAGGGGAGATACAATGAGCAGTTCTTC
TRBJ1-2 NA TRBV10-3 NA CAISESIYGYTF TGTGCCATCAGTGAGTCCATCTATGGCTACACCTTC
TRBJ1-5 NA TRBV11-2 NA CASSLAGPNQPQHF TGTGCCAGCAGCTTAGCAGGCCCCAATCAGCCCCAGCATTTT
TRBJ2-3 NA TRBV6-5 NA CASEGVMADTQYF TGTGCCAGCGAGGGGGTAATGGCAGATACGCAGTATTTT
TRBJ2-5 NA TRBV5-1 NA CASSLGQETQYF TGCGCCAGCAGCTTGGGTCAAGAGACCCAGTACTTC
TRBJ2-1 NA TRBV11-2 TRBD2 CASSFNSGNNEQFF TGTGCCAGCAGCTTTAATAGCGGGAACAATGAGCAGTTCTTC
TRBJ2-5 NA TRBV30 NA CAWNVVLQETQYF TGTGCCTGGAATGTCGTACTTCAAGAGACCCAGTACTTC
TRBJ1-1 NA TRBV14 TRBD1 CASSNSGGTEAFF TGTGCCAGCAGCAACTCAGGGGGCACTGAAGCTTTCTTT
TRBJ2-5 NA TRBV19 NA CASSASDTETQYF TGTGCCAGTAGTGCGTCGGACACCGAGACCCAGTACTTC
TRBJ2-3 NA TRBV27 NA CASSLLIGDTQYF TGTGCCAGCAGTTTACTGATTGGGGATACGCAGTATTTT
TRBJ2-1 NA TRBV5-1 NA CASSLGQVNEQFF TGCGCCAGCAGCTTGGGGCAGGTCAATGAGCAGTTCTTC
TRBJ1-5 NA TRBV29-1 TRBD1 CSVGTGLSNQPQHF TGCAGCGTTGGGACAGGGTTGAGCAATCAGCCCCAGCATTTT
TRBJ2-7 NA TRBV3-1/TRBV3-2 NA CASSTPAAPKPYEQYF TGTGCCAGCAGCACCCCGGCGGCTCCCAAGCCCTACGAGCAGTACTTC
TRBJ2-7 NA TRBV5-4 NA CASSFGQYLTEQYF TGTGCCAGCAGCTTCGGGCAGTACCTTACCGAGCAGTACTTC
TRBJ2-5 NA TRBV20-1 TRBD1 CSAGTGETQYF TGCAGTGCCGGGACAGGGGAGACCCAGTACTTC
TRBJ1-3 NA TRBV7-8 NA CASSLSAGSGNTIYF TGTGCCAGCAGCTTAAGTGCAGGGTCTGGAAACACCATATATTTT
TRBJ2-3 NA TRBV9 NA CASSVTSSTDTQYF TGTGCCAGCAGCGTAACTTCTAGCACAGATACGCAGTATTTT
TRBJ2-7 NA TRBV7-3 NA CASSAGTDAEQYF TGTGCCAGCAGCGCGGGGACCGACGCCGAGCAGTACTTC
TRBJ1-5 NA TRBV5-1 NA CASSLDGQNNQPQHF TGCGCCAGCAGCTTGGATGGTCAGAACAATCAGCCCCAGCATTTT
TRBJ1-4 few TRBV15 NA CATSRDGDTAPLSEKLFF TGTGCCACCAGCAGAGATGGGGACACAGCCCCCTTGAGCGAAAAACTGTTTTTT
TRBJ1-5 NA TRBV7-2 NA CASSWGSRNNQPQHF TGTGCCAGCAGCTGGGGGAGTCGAAACAATCAGCCCCAGCATTTT
TRBJ1-2 NA TRBV6-5 NA CASAQRGNYGYTF TGTGCCAGCGCACAACGAGGAAACTATGGCTACACCTTC
TRBJ2-7 NA TRBV2 TRBD1 CASSEAPTGAYEQYF TGTGCCAGCAGTGAAGCCCCGACAGGGGCCTACGAGCAGTACTTC
TRBJ1-6 NA TRBV6-6 NA CASSQNGDSPLHF TGTGCCAGCAGTCAGAACGGGGATTCACCCCTCCACTTT
TRBJ2-7 NA TRBV19 NA CASSPSGLVVYEQYF TGTGCCAGTAGTCCTTCGGGGCTGGTCGTCTACGAGCAGTACTTC
TRBJ2-6 NA TRBV7-9 TRBD2 CASSLGTGGASGANVLTF TGTGCCAGCAGCTTAGGGACGGGGGGAGCCTCTGGGGCCAACGTCCTGACTTTC
TRBJ1-5 NA TRBV6-5 NA CASKYGGDQPQHF TGTGCCAGCAAGTACGGGGGGGATCAGCCCCAGCATTTT
TRBJ2-2 NA TRBV15 TRBD1 CATSREGSGGDRLYTGELFF TGTGCCACCAGCAGAGAGGGATCGGGTGGGGACAGACTTTACACCGGGGAGCTGTTTTTT
TRBJ1-1 NA TRBV5-1 NA CASSLGVTGKNTEAFF TGCGCCAGCAGCTTGGGAGTTACAGGGAAGAACACTGAAGCTTTCTTT
TRBJ1-4 NA TRBV5-6 NA CASSFYGQATTNEKLFF TGTGCCAGCAGCTTTTACGGCCAGGCGACGACTAATGAAAAACTGTTTTTT
TRBJ2-1 NA TRBV2 TRBD2 CASGTSGGVNEQFF TGTGCCAGCGGGACTAGCGGGGGGGTAAATGAGCAGTTCTTC
TRBJ1-1 NA TRBV2 TRBD1 CARNGPPGQGVERTEAFF TGTGCCAGAAATGGGCCTCCGGGACAGGGGGTTGAGAGGACTGAAGCTTTCTTT
TRBJ1-1 once TRBV23-1 NA CASSQRGGLNTEAFF TGCGCCAGTTCCCAGCGGGGGGGCTTGAACACTGAAGCTTTCTTT
TRBJ2-5 NA TRBV28 TRBD2 CASKLRSGRGSYQETQYF TGTGCCAGCAAGCTGCGCAGCGGGAGGGGTTCATACCAAGAGACCCAGTACTTC
TRBJ1-3 NA TRBV5-5 NA CASSLAGRPSSGNTIYF TGTGCCAGCAGCTTGGCCGGCCGCCCGAGCTCTGGAAACACCATATATTTT
TRBJ2-1 NA TRBV6-4 NA CASSPDTSSYNEQFF TGTGCCAGCAGTCCGGACACCAGCTCCTACAATGAGCAGTTCTTC